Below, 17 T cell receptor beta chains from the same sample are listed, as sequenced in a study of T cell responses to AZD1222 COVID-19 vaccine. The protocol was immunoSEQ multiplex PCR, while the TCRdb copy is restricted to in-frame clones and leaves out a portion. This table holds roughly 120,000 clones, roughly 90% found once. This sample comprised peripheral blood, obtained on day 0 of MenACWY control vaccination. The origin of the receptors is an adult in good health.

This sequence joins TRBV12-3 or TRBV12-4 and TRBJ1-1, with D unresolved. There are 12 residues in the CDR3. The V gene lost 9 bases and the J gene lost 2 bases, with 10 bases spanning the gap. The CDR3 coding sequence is TGTGCCAGTAGACCCTTTAACACTGAAGCTTTCTTT. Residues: CASRPFNTEAFF.

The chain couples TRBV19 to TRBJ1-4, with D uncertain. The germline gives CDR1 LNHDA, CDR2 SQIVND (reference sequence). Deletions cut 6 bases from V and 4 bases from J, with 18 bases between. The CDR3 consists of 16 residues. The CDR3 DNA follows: TGTGCCAGTAGGGCCCTATGGACGGTCCGTAATGAAAAACTGTTTTTT. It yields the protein CASRALWTVRNEKLFF.

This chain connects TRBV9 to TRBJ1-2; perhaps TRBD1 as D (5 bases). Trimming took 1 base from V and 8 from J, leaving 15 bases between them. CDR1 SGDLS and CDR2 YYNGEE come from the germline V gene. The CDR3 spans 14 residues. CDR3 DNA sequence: TGTGCCAGCAGCGTATTAGGAGGAAGGGACGGCTACACCTTC. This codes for CASSVLGGRDGYTF.

The CDR3 nucleotides read TGCGCCAGCTCCGCCCTTGCAGCTAACTATGGCTACACCTTC. Residues: CASSALAANYGYTF. V usage is TRBV5-1 and J usage is TRBJ1-2; D is ambiguous. The CDR3 covers 14 residues. Germline loops: CDR1 SGHRS, CDR2 YFSETQ. The V gene lost 7 bases and the J gene lost 0 bases, with 13 bases spanning the gap.

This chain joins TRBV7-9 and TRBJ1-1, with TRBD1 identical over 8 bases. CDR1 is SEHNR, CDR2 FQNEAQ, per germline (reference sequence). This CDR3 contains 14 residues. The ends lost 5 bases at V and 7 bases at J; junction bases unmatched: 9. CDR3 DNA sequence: TGTGCCAGCAGCCCACAGGGGGATTTCGATGAAGCTTTCTTT. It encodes CASSPQGDFDEAFF.

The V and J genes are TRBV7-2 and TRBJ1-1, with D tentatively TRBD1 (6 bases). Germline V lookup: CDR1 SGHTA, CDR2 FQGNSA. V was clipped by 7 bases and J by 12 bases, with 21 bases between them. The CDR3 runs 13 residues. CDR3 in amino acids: CASKTGGQARSFF. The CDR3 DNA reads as TGTGCCAGCAAAACGGGGGGGCAGGCGCGTTCTTTCTTT. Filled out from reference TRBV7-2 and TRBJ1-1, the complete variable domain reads GAGVSQSPSNKVTEKGKDVELRCDPISGHTALYWYRQSLGQGLEFLIYFQGNSAPDKSGLPSDRFSAERTGGSVSTLTIQRTQQEDSAVYLCASKTGGQARSFFGQGTRLTVV.

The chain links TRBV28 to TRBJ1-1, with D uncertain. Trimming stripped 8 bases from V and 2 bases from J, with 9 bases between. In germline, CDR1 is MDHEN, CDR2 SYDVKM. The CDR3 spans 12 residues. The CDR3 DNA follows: TGTGCCAGCCGGGCTGGAAACACTGAAGCTTTCTTT. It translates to CASRAGNTEAFF.

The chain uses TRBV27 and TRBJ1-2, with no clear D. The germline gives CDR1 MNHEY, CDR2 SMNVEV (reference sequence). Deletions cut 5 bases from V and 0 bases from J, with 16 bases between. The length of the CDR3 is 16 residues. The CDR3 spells CASSLSGPIPNYGYTF. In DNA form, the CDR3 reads TGTGCCAGCAGTCTCTCTGGGCCGATACCTAACTATGGCTACACCTTC.

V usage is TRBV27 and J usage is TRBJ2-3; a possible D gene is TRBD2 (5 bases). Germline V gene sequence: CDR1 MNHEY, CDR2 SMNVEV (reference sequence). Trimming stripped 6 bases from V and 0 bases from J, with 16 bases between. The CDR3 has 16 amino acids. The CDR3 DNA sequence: TGTGCCAGCAGGCCTAACAGCGGCACTAGCACAGATACGCAGTATTTT. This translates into CASRPNSGTSTDTQYF.

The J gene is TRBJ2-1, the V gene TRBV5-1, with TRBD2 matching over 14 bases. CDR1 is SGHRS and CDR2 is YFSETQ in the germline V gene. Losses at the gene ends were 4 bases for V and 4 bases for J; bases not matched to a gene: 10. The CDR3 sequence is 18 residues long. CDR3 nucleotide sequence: TGCGCCAGCAGCATATTCGGGACTAGCGGGGGCCGATACAATGAGCAGTTCTTC. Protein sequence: CASSIFGTSGGRYNEQFF.

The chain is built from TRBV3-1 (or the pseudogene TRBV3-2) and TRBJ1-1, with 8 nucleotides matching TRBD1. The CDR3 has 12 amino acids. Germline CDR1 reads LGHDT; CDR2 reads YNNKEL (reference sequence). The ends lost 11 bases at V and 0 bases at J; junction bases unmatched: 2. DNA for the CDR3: TGTGCCGCGGGACAGGTGAACACTGAAGCTTTCTTT. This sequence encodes CAAGQVNTEAFF.

CDR3 coding DNA: TGTGCCAGCAGCTTATTGACGAACTCTGGAAACACCATATATTTT. This sequence encodes CASSLLTNSGNTIYF. The J gene is TRBJ1-3, the V gene TRBV7-8; D call uncertain. Trimming took 2 bases from V and 0 from J, leaving 8 bases between them. The germline V gene has CDR1 SGHVS and CDR2 FQNEAQ. CDR3 length equals 15 residues.

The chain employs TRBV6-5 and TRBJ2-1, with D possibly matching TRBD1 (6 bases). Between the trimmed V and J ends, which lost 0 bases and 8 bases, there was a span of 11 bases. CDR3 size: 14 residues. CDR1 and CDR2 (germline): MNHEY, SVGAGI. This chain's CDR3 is CASSYSMGADEQFF. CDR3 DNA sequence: TGTGCCAGCAGTTACTCGATGGGGGCGGATGAGCAGTTCTTC.

The CDR3 bases are TGTGCCCCAAGAGTCCTCGTGAACACTGAAGCTTTCTTT. It specifies CAPRVLVNTEAFF. The rearrangement links TRBV27 to TRBJ1-1; D gene uncertain. Germline lookup yields CDR1 MNHEY and CDR2 SMNVEV (reference sequence). This CDR3 has 13 amino acids. V was cut by 11 bases and J by 0 bases, with 13 bases left in between.

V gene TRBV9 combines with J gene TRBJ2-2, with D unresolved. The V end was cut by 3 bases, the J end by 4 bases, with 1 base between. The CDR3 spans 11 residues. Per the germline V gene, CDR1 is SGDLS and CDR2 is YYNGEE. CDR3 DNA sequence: TGTGCCAGCAGCGCCACCGGGGAGCTGTTTTTT. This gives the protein CASSATGELFF.

The CDR3 DNA is TGCGCCAGCAGCTTTCACTCCACCGGGGAGCTGTTTTTT. This gives the protein CASSFHSTGELFF. V gene TRBV5-1 combines with J gene TRBJ2-2, with D uncertain. The CDR3 is made up of 13 amino acids. Germline V CDR1 and CDR2: SGHRS, YFSETQ. V was pared by 2 bases and J by 4 bases, with 6 bases between.

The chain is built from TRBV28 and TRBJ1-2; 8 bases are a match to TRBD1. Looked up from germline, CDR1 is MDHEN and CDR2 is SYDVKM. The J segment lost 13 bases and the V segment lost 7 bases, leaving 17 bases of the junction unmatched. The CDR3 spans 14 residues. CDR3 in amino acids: CASTPLDRVTGGTF. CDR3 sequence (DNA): TGTGCCAGCACCCCATTGGACAGGGTTACGGGAGGCACCTTC.